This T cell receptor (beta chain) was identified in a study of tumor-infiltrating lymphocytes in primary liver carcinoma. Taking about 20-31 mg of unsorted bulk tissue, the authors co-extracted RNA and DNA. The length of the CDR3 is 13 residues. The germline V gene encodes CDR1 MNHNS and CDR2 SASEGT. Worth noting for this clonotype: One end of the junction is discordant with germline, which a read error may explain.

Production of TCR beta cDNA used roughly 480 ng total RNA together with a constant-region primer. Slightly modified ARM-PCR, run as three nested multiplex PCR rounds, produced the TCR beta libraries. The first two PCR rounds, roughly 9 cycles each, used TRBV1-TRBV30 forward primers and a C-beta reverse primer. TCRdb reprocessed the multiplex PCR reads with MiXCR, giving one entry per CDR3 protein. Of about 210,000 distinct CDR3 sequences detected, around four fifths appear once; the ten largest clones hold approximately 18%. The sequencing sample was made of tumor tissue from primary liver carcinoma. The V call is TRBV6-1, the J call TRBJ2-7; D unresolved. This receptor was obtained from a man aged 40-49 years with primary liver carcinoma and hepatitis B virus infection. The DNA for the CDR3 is TGTGTCAGCAGTGTTACCAGGCTCTACGAACAGTACTTC. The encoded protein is CVSSVTRLYEQYF.